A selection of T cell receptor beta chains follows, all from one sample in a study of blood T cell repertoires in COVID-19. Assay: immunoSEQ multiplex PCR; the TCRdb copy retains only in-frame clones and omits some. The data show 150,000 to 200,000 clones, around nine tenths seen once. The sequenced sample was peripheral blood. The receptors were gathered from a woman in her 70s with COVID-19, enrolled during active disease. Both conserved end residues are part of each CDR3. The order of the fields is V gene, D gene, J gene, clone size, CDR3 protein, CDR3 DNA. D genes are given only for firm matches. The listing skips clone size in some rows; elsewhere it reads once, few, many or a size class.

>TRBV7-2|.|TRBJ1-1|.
CASSLPGHPNTEAFF
TGTGCCAGCAGCTTACCGGGACACCCGAACACTGAAGCTTTCTTT
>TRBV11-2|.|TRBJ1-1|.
CASSWVGEGTEAFF
TGTGCCAGCAGCTGGGTGGGTGAGGGCACTGAAGCTTTCTTT
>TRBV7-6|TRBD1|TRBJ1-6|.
CASSQGQGNSPLHF
TGTGCCAGCAGCCAGGGACAGGGTAATTCACCCCTCCACTTT
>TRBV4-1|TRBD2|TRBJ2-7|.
CASSQRLAGGVSSYEQYF
TGCGCCAGCAGCCAACGACTAGCGGGGGGGGTAAGCTCCTACGAGCAGTACTTC
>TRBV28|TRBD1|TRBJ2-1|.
CASSPDRGEHNEQFF
TGTGCCAGCAGCCCGGACAGGGGCGAACACAATGAGCAGTTCTTC
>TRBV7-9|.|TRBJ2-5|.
CASSSIQDTQETQYF
TGTGCCAGCAGCTCAATACAGGACACACAAGAGACCCAGTACTTC
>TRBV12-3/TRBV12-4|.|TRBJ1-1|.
CASSLRGGTEAFF
TGTGCCAGCAGTTTAAGGGGCGGCACTGAAGCTTTCTTT
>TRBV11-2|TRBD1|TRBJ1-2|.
CASSLESVTGLYGYTF
TGTGCCAGCAGCTTAGAGTCGGTGACAGGGCTCTATGGCTACACCTTC
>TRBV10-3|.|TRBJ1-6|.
CAIRGPPGSPLHF
TGTGCCATCAGGGGCCCCCCTGGTTCACCCCTCCACTTT
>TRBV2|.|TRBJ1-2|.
CASRLTEYGYTF
TGTGCCAGCAGATTGACAGAGTATGGCTACACCTTC
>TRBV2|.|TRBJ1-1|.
CASSTGHRNTEAFF
TGTGCCAGCAGTACCGGACACCGGAACACTGAAGCTTTCTTT
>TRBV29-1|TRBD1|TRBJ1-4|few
CSVAGTGDTTNEKLFF
TGCAGCGTCGCCGGGACAGGGGATACAACTAATGAAAAACTGTTTTTT
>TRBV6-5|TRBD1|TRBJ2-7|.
CASSYKGQGTPYEQYF
TGTGCCAGCAGTTATAAAGGACAGGGGACGCCCTACGAGCAGTACTTC
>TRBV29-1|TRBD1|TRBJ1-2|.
CSVDSMGQARYTF
TGCAGCGTTGACTCTATGGGACAGGCCCGCTACACCTTC
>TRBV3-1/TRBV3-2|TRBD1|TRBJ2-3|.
CASSQRDRDVDTQYF
TGTGCCAGCAGCCAGAGAGACAGGGATGTAGATACGCAGTATTTT
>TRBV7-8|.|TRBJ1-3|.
CASSLSSLGNTIYF
TGTGCCAGCAGCTTGAGCTCCCTGGGAAACACCATATATTTT
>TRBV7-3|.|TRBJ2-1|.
CASSLLGSSYNEQFF
TGTGCCAGCAGCTTACTCGGGAGCTCCTACAATGAGCAGTTCTTC
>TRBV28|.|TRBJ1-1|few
CASLEWGVGNTEAFF
TGTGCCAGCCTGGAGTGGGGCGTGGGGAACACTGAAGCTTTCTTT
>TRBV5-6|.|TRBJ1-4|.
CASSLKGTIEKLFF
TGTGCCAGCAGCTTGAAGGGGACAATTGAAAAACTGTTTTTT
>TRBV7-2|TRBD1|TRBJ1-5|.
CASSTRQGAENQPQHF
TGTGCCAGCAGCACCCGACAGGGGGCAGAGAATCAGCCCCAGCATTTT
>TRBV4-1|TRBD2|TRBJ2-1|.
CASSQVLAGGLGNEQFF
TGCGCCAGCAGCCAAGTCTTAGCGGGGGGCCTGGGAAATGAGCAGTTCTTC
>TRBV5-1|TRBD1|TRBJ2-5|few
CASSLGQSQRETQYF
TGCGCCAGCAGCCTGGGACAGAGTCAGCGAGAGACCCAGTACTTC
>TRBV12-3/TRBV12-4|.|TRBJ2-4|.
CASKRGQGNIQYF
TGTGCCAGCAAGCGAGGCCAGGGAAACATTCAGTACTTC
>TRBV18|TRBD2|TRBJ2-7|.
CASSSGLAANYEQYF
TGTGCCAGCTCAAGCGGACTAGCGGCTAACTACGAGCAGTACTTC
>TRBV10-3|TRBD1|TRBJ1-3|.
CAISATLLGQPRVNSGNTIYF
TGTGCCATCAGTGCTACATTGCTGGGACAGCCGCGAGTAAACTCTGGAAACACCATATATTTT
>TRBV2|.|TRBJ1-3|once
CASSEVRSSGNTIYF
TGTGCCAGCAGTGAAGTAAGGAGCTCTGGAAACACCATATATTTT
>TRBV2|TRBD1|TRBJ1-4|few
CASRRDRDHGEKLFF
TGTGCCAGCAGGCGGGACAGGGACCACGGGGAAAAACTGTTTTTT
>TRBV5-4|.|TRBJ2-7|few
CASSLSGWSYEQYF
TGTGCCAGCAGCCTGAGCGGGTGGTCCTACGAGCAGTACTTC
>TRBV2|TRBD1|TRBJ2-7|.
CASRLRGQGLSYEQYF
TGTGCCAGCAGGCTAAGGGGACAGGGGCTCTCCTACGAGCAGTACTTC
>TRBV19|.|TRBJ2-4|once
CASSIGDKRSKNIQYF
TGTGCCAGTAGTATCGGGGACAAACGATCCAAAAACATTCAGTACTTC
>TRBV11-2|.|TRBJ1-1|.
CASSPTGAGAFF
TGTGCCAGCAGTCCAACAGGCGCGGGGGCTTTCTTT
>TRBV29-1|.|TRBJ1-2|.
CSGAGFYGYTF
TGCAGCGGCGCAGGTTTCTATGGCTACACCTTC
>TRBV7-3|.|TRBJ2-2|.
CASSPGARDTGELFF
TGTGCCAGCAGCCCAGGGGCCAGGGACACCGGGGAGCTGTTTTTT
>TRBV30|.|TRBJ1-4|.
CAWREGGGFGEKLFF
TGTGCCTGGAGAGAGGGTGGAGGTTTTGGGGAAAAACTGTTTTTT
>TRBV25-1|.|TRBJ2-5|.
CASSKRRGTQETQYF
TGTGCCAGCAGCAAACGCCGGGGGACCCAAGAGACCCAGTACTTC
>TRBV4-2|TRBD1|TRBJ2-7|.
CASSRQGENYEQYF
TGTGCCAGCAGCCGACAGGGGGAGAACTACGAGCAGTACTTC
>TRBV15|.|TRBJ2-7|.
CATSRDLGEVYEQYF
TGTGCCACCAGCAGAGATCTGGGCGAAGTCTACGAGCAGTACTTC
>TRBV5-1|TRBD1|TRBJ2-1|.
CASSESYRGWQFF
TGCGCCAGCAGCGAGAGCTACAGGGGCTGGCAGTTCTTC
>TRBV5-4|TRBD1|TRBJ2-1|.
CASSLKTGGTNEQFF
TGTGCCAGCAGCTTGAAGACAGGGGGGACGAATGAGCAGTTCTTC
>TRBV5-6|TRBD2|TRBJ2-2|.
CASSSQGLANTGELFF
TGTGCCAGCAGCTCCCAGGGACTAGCTAACACCGGGGAGCTGTTTTTT
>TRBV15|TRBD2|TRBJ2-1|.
CATSRDVGLAGGGEQFF
TGTGCCACCAGCAGAGACGTTGGGCTAGCGGGGGGTGGGGAGCAGTTCTTC
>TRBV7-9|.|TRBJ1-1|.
CASSEHTGNTEAFF
TGTGCCAGCAGCGAACATACAGGGAACACTGAAGCTTTCTTT
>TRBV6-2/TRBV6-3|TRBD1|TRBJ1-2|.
CASSPSGQGYGYTF
TGTGCCAGCAGTCCCTCCGGACAGGGCTATGGCTACACCTTC
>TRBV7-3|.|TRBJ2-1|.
CASSSIGYNEQFF
TGTGCCAGCAGCTCTATCGGGTACAATGAGCAGTTCTTC
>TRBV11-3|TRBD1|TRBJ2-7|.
CASSPGQGPYEQYF
TGTGCCAGCAGCCCCGGACAGGGTCCCTACGAGCAGTACTTC
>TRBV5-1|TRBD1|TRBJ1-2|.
CASSSRQGPGYTF
TGCGCCAGCAGCTCCAGACAGGGTCCTGGCTACACCTTC
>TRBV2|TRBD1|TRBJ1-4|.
CASSEAGAGQGAPTNEKLFF
TGTGCCAGCAGTGAAGCGGGGGCCGGACAGGGGGCTCCCACTAATGAAAAACTGTTTTTT
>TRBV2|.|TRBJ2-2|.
CASRITGTGELFF
TGTGCCAGCAGGATTACAGGCACCGGGGAGCTGTTTTTT
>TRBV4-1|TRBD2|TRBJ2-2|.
CASSQDWWLAENTGELFF
TGCGCCAGCAGCCAAGATTGGTGGCTAGCGGAGAACACCGGGGAGCTGTTTTTT
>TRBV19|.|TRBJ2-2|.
CASSIGGTGELFF
TGTGCCAGTAGTATCGGAGGGACCGGGGAGCTGTTTTTT
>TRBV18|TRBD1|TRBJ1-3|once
CASHRDRVSGNTIYF
TGTGCCAGCCACCGGGACAGGGTTTCTGGAAACACCATATATTTT
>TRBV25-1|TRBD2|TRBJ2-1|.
CASSERKTSGGNEQFF
TGTGCCAGCAGTGAAAGGAAAACTAGCGGGGGCAATGAGCAGTTCTTC
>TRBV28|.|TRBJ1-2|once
CASTSPNRAVGGYTF
TGTGCCAGCACCAGCCCCAACAGGGCCGTGGGTGGCTACACCTTC
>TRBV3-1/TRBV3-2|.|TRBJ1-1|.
CASSRAWENEAFF
TGTGCCAGCAGCCGCGCATGGGAGAATGAAGCTTTCTTT
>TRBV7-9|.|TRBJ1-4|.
CASSLGGGVEKLFF
TGTGCCAGCAGCTTAGGCGGGGGCGTCGAAAAACTGTTTTTT
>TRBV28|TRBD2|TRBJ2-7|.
CASRRGGNSYEQYF
TGTGCCAGCAGACGGGGGGGAAATTCCTACGAGCAGTACTTC
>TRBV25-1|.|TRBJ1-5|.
CASRETGRDQPQHF
TGTGCCAGCAGGGAGACAGGACGGGATCAGCCCCAGCATTTT
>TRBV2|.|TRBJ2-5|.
CASIRTAQETQYF
TGTGCCAGCATAAGGACAGCCCAAGAGACCCAGTACTTC
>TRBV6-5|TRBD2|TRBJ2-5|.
CASQRSGEEKMTQYF
TGTGCCAGCCAGCGGAGCGGGGAGGAGAAGATGACCCAGTACTTC
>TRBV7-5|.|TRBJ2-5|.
CVRSLLTGNQETQYF
TGTGTCAGAAGCTTGTTGACAGGCAACCAAGAGACCCAGTACTTC